The clone carrying this TCR beta chain was counted many times. This entry belongs to a study of neurological immune-mediated disorders. MiXCR, applied by TCRdb to the 5' RACE reads, yields one record per CDR3 protein. The table lists 100,000 or so distinct CDR3 sequences, roughly 3.5% of them singletons, with 5% to 6.5% in the top ten. CDR3 length equals 14 residues. The germline V gene encodes CDR1 DFQATT and CDR2 SNEGSKA (reference sequence). V lost 2 bases, J lost 6 bases, and 17 bases lay in between. This TCR was sampled from a woman aged 18 to 35 with multiple sclerosis. The chain joins TRBV20-1 to TRBJ2-7; a possible D gene is TRBD2 (5 bases). Sequenced: PBMCs. The CDR3 reads CSARLALPGGEQYF. Written as DNA, the CDR3 is TGCAGTGCTAGACTAGCACTACCCGGCGGCGAGCAGTACTTC.